Sequencing of this TCR beta chain was carried out in a study of blood T cell repertoires in COVID-19. The length of the CDR3 is 20 residues. CDR1 and CDR2 from the germline V gene are PRHDT and FYEKMQ (reference sequence). Trimming cost V 0 bases and J 0 bases; bases outside gene matches: 16. Clones were read by immunoSEQ multiplex PCR, and TCRdb kept only the in-frame ones, dropping some. This sample has under 250,000 clones, with 82% found just once. The receptor was derived from a young woman with acute or convalescent COVID-19. The chain recombines TRBV13 with TRBJ1-2, with 7 nucleotides matching TRBD1. The sequencing input was peripheral blood. The CDR3 nucleotides are TGTGCCAGCAGCTTAGGAGGGAAGTGGGGACAGCCAAATGCTAACTATGGCTACACCTTC. It translates to CASSLGGKWGQPNANYGYTF.